The rows below give T cell receptor beta chains drawn from one sample of a study of shared clonotypes between healthy human individuals. The data were produced by immunoSEQ multiplex PCR, yet TCRdb's version contains in-frame clones alone and is incomplete. The sample consists of about 500,000 clones, around 77% of them appearing once. The specimen was PBMCs. The receptors originated from a woman in her thirties or forties in good health. Some clones in this sample may be carry-over from other donors' samples. Each CDR3 is given with its conserved first and last residue.

CDR3 | length | J | V
CATSLQEGGLFYGYTF | 16 | TRBJ1-2 | TRBV15
CASSTQGAGQPQHF | 14 | TRBJ1-5 | TRBV19
CASGLVGARFTEAFF | 15 | TRBJ1-1 | TRBV6-6
CASSDARSYGYTF | 13 | TRBJ1-2 | TRBV2
CASSQSLTSLSYEQYF | 16 | TRBJ2-7 | TRBV4-1
CASSRGLASSYNEQFF | 16 | TRBJ2-1 | TRBV4-1
CASRQTAKKGAFF | 13 | TRBJ1-1 | TRBV6-5
CASSQDRITRDLNPRETQYF | 20 | TRBJ2-5 | TRBV14
CSVATGTAEQYF | 12 | TRBJ2-7 | TRBV29-1
CASSLAQGGANYGYTF | 16 | TRBJ1-2 | TRBV5-1
CASSPGQTYEQYF | 13 | TRBJ2-7 | TRBV18
CASSFSGRSYEQYF | 14 | TRBJ2-7 | TRBV7-9
CASSISGGGRNYGYTF | 16 | TRBJ1-2 | TRBV19
CASRVEVGASETQYF | 15 | TRBJ2-5 | TRBV27
CAWSLRGSGYEQYF | 14 | TRBJ2-7 | TRBV30
CASSSQGAASGNTIYF | 16 | TRBJ1-3 | TRBV5-4
CASSLGGYQETQYF | 14 | TRBJ2-5 | TRBV5-1
CADSIGLDIGEQFF | 14 | TRBJ2-1 | TRBV2
CASSRSQGGSQYF | 13 | TRBJ2-3 | TRBV7-2
CASSPGPRQGAAKNIQYF | 18 | TRBJ2-4 | TRBV28
CASSPLRTGGNAFF | 14 | TRBJ1-1 | TRBV14
CASSQVSVWRATGELFF | 17 | TRBJ2-2 | TRBV4-2
CASTPNGTPGNEQFF | 15 | TRBJ2-1 | TRBV28
CASSLFITSEAFF | 13 | TRBJ1-1 | TRBV7-2
CASSELPGTHLRTGELFF | 18 | TRBJ2-2 | TRBV7-3
CASSEAHETQYF | 12 | TRBJ2-5 | TRBV2
CASSSGTSGIGYEQYF | 16 | TRBJ2-7 | TRBV7-9
CASSEISFQAYEQYF | 15 | TRBJ2-7 | TRBV6-1
CASSPGPTGLFYGYTF | 16 | TRBJ1-2 | TRBV11-2
CASSHGTVYNEQFF | 14 | TRBJ2-1 | TRBV28
CASSFRVGDRAYEQYF | 16 | TRBJ2-7 | TRBV27
CATSRAGQGLEETQYF | 16 | TRBJ2-5 | TRBV15
CASSVSGSGNTIYF | 14 | TRBJ1-3 | TRBV6-1
CASSLGTSGYTDTQYF | 16 | TRBJ2-3 | TRBV5-1
CASSPPYRDLQETQYF | 16 | TRBJ2-5 | TRBV18
CASSFTKDTEAFF | 13 | TRBJ1-1 | TRBV7-9
CASSHGTSGTYYNEQFF | 17 | TRBJ2-1 | TRBV28
CATHKGSEYYEQYF | 14 | TRBJ2-7 | TRBV25-1
CASSVIGDTEAFF | 13 | TRBJ1-1 | TRBV9
CSAILGVAYTF | 11 | TRBJ1-2 | TRBV20-1
CASSSPGERGNTGELFF | 17 | TRBJ2-2 | TRBV28
CASRPHTGQGYTF | 13 | TRBJ1-2 | TRBV2
CASSLGAGQRTQYF | 14 | TRBJ2-5 | TRBV5-6
CASSVGGGGGQFF | 13 | TRBJ2-1 | TRBV27
CATGGSSGANVLTF | 14 | TRBJ2-6 | TRBV10-3